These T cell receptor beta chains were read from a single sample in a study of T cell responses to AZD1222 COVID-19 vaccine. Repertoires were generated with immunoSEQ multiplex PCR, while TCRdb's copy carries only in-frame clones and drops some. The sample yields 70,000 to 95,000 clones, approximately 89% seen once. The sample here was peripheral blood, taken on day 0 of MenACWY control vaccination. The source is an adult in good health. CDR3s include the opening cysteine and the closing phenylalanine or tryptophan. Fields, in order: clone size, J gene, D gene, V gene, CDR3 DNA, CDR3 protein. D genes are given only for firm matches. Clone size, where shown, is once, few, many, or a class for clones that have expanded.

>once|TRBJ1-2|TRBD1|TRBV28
TGTGCCAGCAGTTTAGGGGGACAGGGGGCTTACTATGGCTACACCTTC
CASSLGGQGAYYGYTF
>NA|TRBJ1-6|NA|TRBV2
TGTGCCCAGCAGCTACAGGAGAAGGCACCCCTCCACTTT
CAQQLQEKAPLHF
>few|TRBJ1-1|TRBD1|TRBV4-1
TGCGCCAGCAGCCAAGAACCTACTGACAGGGTCGCGAACACTGAAGCTTTCTTT
CASSQEPTDRVANTEAFF
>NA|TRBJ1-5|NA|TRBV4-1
TGCGCCAGCAGCCAAGGGGGGGCCCACTATAGCAATCAGCCCCAGCATTTT
CASSQGGAHYSNQPQHF
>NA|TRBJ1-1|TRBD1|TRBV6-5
TGTGCCAGCAGTTTAACAGGGGATCGGACTGAAGCTTTCTTT
CASSLTGDRTEAFF
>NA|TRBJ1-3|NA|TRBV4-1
TGCGCCAGCAGCCACTCCGGGACCAGAAGCTCTGGAAACACCATATATTTT
CASSHSGTRSSGNTIYF
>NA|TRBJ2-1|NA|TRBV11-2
TGTGCCAGCAGCTTAGATTCCCACTACAATGAGCAGTTCTTC
CASSLDSHYNEQFF
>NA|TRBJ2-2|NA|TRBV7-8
TGTGCCAGCAGCTTAGCGTGGACAGCCACCGGGGAGCTGTTTTTT
CASSLAWTATGELFF
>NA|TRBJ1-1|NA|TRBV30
TGTGCCTGGAGTGCACAGACTCTCTCGGAAGCTTTCTTT
CAWSAQTLSEAFF
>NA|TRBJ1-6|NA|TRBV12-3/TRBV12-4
TGTGCCAGCAGCCGGGGAAATTCACCCCTCCACTTT
CASSRGNSPLHF
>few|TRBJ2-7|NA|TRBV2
TGTGCCGGACGGACTCCTAGCTCCTACGAGCAGTACTTC
CAGRTPSSYEQYF
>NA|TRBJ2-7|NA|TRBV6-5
TGTGCCAGCAGTTACCTGAGCAGGGGAACCTACGAGCAGTACTTC
CASSYLSRGTYEQYF
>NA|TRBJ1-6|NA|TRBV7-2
TGTGCCAGCAGCCTGAGAGCAGGGCGGAATTCACCCCTCCACTTT
CASSLRAGRNSPLHF
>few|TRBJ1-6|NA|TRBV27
TGTGCCAGCAGTTTATCGGCAGGAACCTATAATTCACCCCTCCACTTT
CASSLSAGTYNSPLHF
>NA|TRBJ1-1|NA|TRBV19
TGTGCCAGTAAAGCAGGCAAGAACACTGAAGCTTTCTTT
CASKAGKNTEAFF
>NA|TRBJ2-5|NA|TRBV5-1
TGCGCCAGCAGCTTGGGACCGGGCCCAGAGACCCAGTACTTC
CASSLGPGPETQYF
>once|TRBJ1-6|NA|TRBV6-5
TGTGCCAGCAGTTACTCGCAGCCGAGTAATTCACCCCTCCACTTT
CASSYSQPSNSPLHF
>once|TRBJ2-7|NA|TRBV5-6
TGTGCCAGCAGCTTGGGTGGCGGGAAAGCCTACGAGCAGTACTTC
CASSLGGGKAYEQYF
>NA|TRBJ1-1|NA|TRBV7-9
TGTGCCAGCAGCTTAGAGCTTAGGAACACTGAAGCTTTCTTT
CASSLELRNTEAFF
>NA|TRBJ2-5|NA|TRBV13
TGTGCCAGCAGCACCCGGGGGGCGGAGGAGACCCAGTACTTC
CASSTRGAEETQYF
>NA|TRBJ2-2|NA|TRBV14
TGTGCCAGCAGCCAACTCAGGGTGGCGGGGGAGCTGTTTTTT
CASSQLRVAGELFF
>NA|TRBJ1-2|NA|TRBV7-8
TGTGCCAGCAGCGAACGTCTGGGGGCGGTGCGAGGCTACACCTTC
CASSERLGAVRGYTF
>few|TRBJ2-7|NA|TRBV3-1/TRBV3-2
TGTGCCAGCAGTTTGACGGTTTCCTACGAGCAGTACTTC
CASSLTVSYEQYF
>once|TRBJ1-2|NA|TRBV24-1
TGTGCCACCAGTGATTCGTATGGCTACACCTTC
CATSDSYGYTF